What follows are 2 T cell receptor beta chains derived from one specimen sequenced in a study of cytomegalovirus exposure and HLA in healthy donors. Vbeta (60) and Jbeta (13) primers were used in the PCR. The assay was immunoSEQ multiplex PCR, and TCRdb's table has in-frame clones only and misses some. The sample yields about 140,000 clones, of which the top ten take up over 2%. The sequenced sample consisted of PBMCs. These TCRs come from a woman younger than 30 in good health and CMV-seronegative.

The chain couples TRBV27 to TRBJ1-1, with 10 bases that match TRBD1. The ends lost 7 bases at V and 3 bases at J; junction bases unmatched: 8. The CDR3 extends over 15 amino acids. The germline V gene encodes CDR1 MNHEY and CDR2 SMNVEV (reference sequence). As DNA, the CDR3 is TGTGCCAGCATCCGGCACGGGACAGGGGACACTGAAGCTTTCTTT. It is translated as CASIRHGTGDTEAFF.

The chain joins TRBV7-9 to TRBJ1-1; the D is unclear. This CDR3 spans 14 amino acids. Per the germline V gene, CDR1 is SEHNR and CDR2 is FQNEAQ (reference sequence). Trimming removed 1 base at V and 4 bases at J, with 10 bases between. As DNA, the CDR3 is TGTGCCAGCAGCTTAGACGTCGGTGGCACTGAAGCTTTCTTT. Translated, it gives CASSLDVGGTEAFF.